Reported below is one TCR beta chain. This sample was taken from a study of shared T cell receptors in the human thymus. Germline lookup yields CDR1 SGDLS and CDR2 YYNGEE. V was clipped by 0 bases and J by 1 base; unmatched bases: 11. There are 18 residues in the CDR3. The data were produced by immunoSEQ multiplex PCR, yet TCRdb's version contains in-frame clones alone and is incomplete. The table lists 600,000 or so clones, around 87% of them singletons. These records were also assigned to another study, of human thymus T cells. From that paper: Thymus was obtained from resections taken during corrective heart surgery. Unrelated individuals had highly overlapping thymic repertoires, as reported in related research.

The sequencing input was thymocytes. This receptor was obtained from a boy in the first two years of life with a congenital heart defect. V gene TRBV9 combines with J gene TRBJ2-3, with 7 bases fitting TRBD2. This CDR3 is CASSVVGAGIAGTDTQYF. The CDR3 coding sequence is TGTGCCAGCAGCGTAGTGGGAGCGGGGATAGCGGGCACAGATACGCAGTATTTT.